This T cell receptor (beta chain) was documented in a study of T cell responses to AZD1222 COVID-19 vaccine. Analyses pooled second doses at about 4 or about 12 weeks. With 6 bases removed from V and 0 bases from J, the gap between germline ends came to 9 bases. Germline CDR1 reads MDHEN; CDR2 reads SYDVKM. This CDR3 is built from 14 residues. Repertoires were generated with immunoSEQ multiplex PCR, while TCRdb's copy carries only in-frame clones and drops some. The table records 130,000 to 150,000 clones, about 90% of them present only once. This clonotype was obtained from an adult who received the AZD1222 COVID-19 vaccine. This material consisted of peripheral blood, taken 28 days after the second AZD1222 dose. J is TRBJ2-1 and V is TRBV28; D might be TRBD2 (6 bases). The CDR3 DNA is TGTGCCAGCAGCCCGGGACTCTCCTACAATGAGCAGTTCTTC. It specifies CASSPGLSYNEQFF.